This TCR beta chain was identified in a study of blood T cell repertoires in COVID-19. Study background: There were acute and convalescent COVID-19 samples, and they came from the United States, Italy and Spain. The cDNA or gDNA used as material had been derived from T cells, B-cell-depleted T cells, or PBMCs.

Per the original data handling: Estimation of nucleated cell counts relied on the amplification of reference gene primers. The protocol was immunoSEQ multiplex PCR, while the TCRdb copy is restricted to in-frame clones and leaves out a portion. D and trimming come from the DNA, and the V and J calls and clone size come from that table. The data contain about 68,000 clones, approximately 90% of them singletons. V lost 4 bases and J 0 bases, leaving 7 bases between the germline ends. Germline values: CDR1 SQVTM, CDR2 ANQGSEA. This CDR3 contains 13 residues. This sequence originates from a man aged 25-40 years with acute or convalescent COVID-19. The J gene is TRBJ1-3, the V gene TRBV29-1; D is undetermined. Sequencing was performed on peripheral blood. The CDR3 sequence: CSVVGLSGNTIYF. CDR3 sequence (DNA): TGCAGCGTTGTTGGACTCTCTGGAAACACCATATATTTT.